This TCR beta chain was observed in a study of blood T cells in healthy people across ages. Turning to this clonotype: The antigen remains undetermined.

Primers used in a second PCR of roughly 7 to 11 cycles were a sample-barcoded 5' primer and a J-beta primer mix. Using its own MiXCR run on the 5' RACE reads, TCRdb lists one record per CDR3 protein. The sample lists about 1,500,000 distinct CDR3 sequences; around two fifths were seen once. Study results and caveats: It was the long-lived donors that had more naive CD4+ cells and higher diversity than aged donors.

The draw of peripheral blood yielded roughly 10 milliliters from each donor. Each sample yielded at least 6 micrograms of PBMC total RNA. Trimming pared 8 bases from V and 2 bases from J, leaving 13 bases between. The CDR3 extends over 14 amino acids. Germline CDR1 is MNHEY and CDR2 is SVGAGI. The source is a woman aged 18 to 35 in good health. V is TRBV6-5 and J is TRBJ2-1; a weak D match, TRBD1 (6 bases). The specimen sequenced was blood. CDR3 protein: CASGVQGTYNEQFF. The CDR3 DNA reads as TGTGCCAGCGGAGTCCAGGGGACCTACAATGAGCAGTTCTTC.